One and the same sample provided the 13 T cell receptor beta chains below, sequenced in a study of beta chain features in type 1 diabetes. The sequenced template was cDNA made from the entire isolated RNA. Some clones are missing from TCRdb's copy, which holds only in-frame ones; the method was immunoSEQ multiplex PCR. Of around 340,000 clones listed, around 20% were seen once; the top ten hold about 0.045%. The sample was naive CD4+ T cells from blood. These receptors were collected from a woman in her late teens or twenties in good health.

V usage is TRBV29-1 and J usage is TRBJ2-3, with a tentative D call TRBD1 (5 bases). Per the germline V gene, CDR1 is SQVTM and CDR2 is ANQGSEA. The CDR3 consists of 14 residues. CDR3 bases: TGCAGTTCCCAGCAGGGAATCCGCACAGATACGCAGTATTTT. Encoded protein: CSSQQGIRTDTQYF.

This clone occurred a few times. Within the sample, other DNA sequences also encode this same CDR3. The chain links TRBV6-5 to TRBJ2-6; the match to TRBD1 covers 7 bases. Trimming removed 6 bases from V and 3 bases from J; junction bases left unmatched: 5. The V gene's germline CDR1 is MNHEY and CDR2 SVGAGI. There are 15 residues in the CDR3. Written as DNA, the CDR3 is TGTGCCAGCAGCCCTAGGGGGCTTGGGGCCAACGTCCTGACTTTC. Protein product: CASSPRGLGANVLTF.

The chain is built from TRBV9 and TRBJ2-5; possibly TRBD1 for D (6 bases). V gave up 6 bases and J gave up 2 bases, with 14 bases separating them. From germline, CDR1 is SGDLS and CDR2 YYNGEE. This CDR3 region has 14 residues. The CDR3 bases are TGTGCCAGCAACATTGGACAGCGGCAAGAGACCCAGTACTTC. Amino acids: CASNIGQRQETQYF.

This clone was observed a few times. The V gene is TRBV7-9, the J gene TRBJ2-1, with TRBD2 identical over 8 bases. The germline CDR1 and CDR2 sequences are SEHNR and FQNEAQ (reference sequence). The CDR3 consists of 17 residues. Trimming cost V 4 bases and J 2 bases; bases outside gene matches: 10. The CDR3 spells CASSSPPGGAAYNEQFF. Here the CDR3 DNA reads TGTGCCAGCAGCTCCCCGCCCGGGGGGGCCGCCTACAATGAGCAGTTCTTC.

This clone turned up a few times. This rearrangement joins TRBV18 to TRBJ2-1; D gene uncertain. V lost 4 bases and J lost 1, with 11 bases in between. Germline CDR1 and CDR2: KGHSH and LQKENI. This CDR3 is 15 amino acids long. The CDR3 spells CASSHQERSYNEQFF. For the CDR3, the DNA is TGTGCCAGCTCACACCAAGAGAGGTCCTACAATGAGCAGTTCTTC.

This clone was counted only a few times. The CDR3 DNA sequence: TGCAGCGCTGGGGGGGTTATTGAGCAGTTCTTC. It codes for CSAGGVIEQFF. The chain combines TRBV29-1 with TRBJ2-1, with TRBD2 matching 7 bases. This CDR3 region has 11 residues. V was pared by 7 bases and J by 9 bases, with 6 bases of the junction left unmatched. Germline V CDR1 and CDR2: SQVTM, ANQGSEA.

This clone is a singleton in its sample. This chain uses TRBV5-8 with TRBJ1-1; D may be TRBD1 (6 bases). The V end was cut by 1 base, the J end by 7 bases, with 11 bases between. The CDR3 is 13 residues long. Germline CDR1 SGHTS, CDR2 YDEGEE. The CDR3 nucleotides are TGTGCCAGCAGCTTGTTGGTCAGGGGTGAAGCTTTCTTT. This codes for CASSLLVRGEAFF.

The chain joins TRBV2 to TRBJ2-7; the D gene is possibly TRBD1 (5 bases). The CDR3 is made up of 13 amino acids. V lost 3 bases to trimming and J lost 1 base, with 7 bases between them. The V gene's germline CDR1 is SNHLY and CDR2 FYNNEI. CDR3 DNA: TGTGCCAGCAGTGAGACAGAATCCTACGAGCAGTACTTC. It yields the protein CASSETESYEQYF.

The chain recombines TRBV5-1 with TRBJ2-1, with D maybe TRBD2 (6 bases). The CDR3 is 15 amino acids. Germline-derived CDR1 and CDR2 are SGHRS and YFSETQ. Trimming left V 3 bases short and J 10 bases short, with 20 bases between. This CDR3 is CASSYGGHLPGEQFF. For the CDR3, the DNA is TGCGCCAGCAGCTATGGAGGGCACCTTCCGGGGGAGCAGTTCTTC.

The chain links TRBV7-9 to TRBJ1-1; TRBD1 matches 7 bases. Germline V CDR1 and CDR2: SEHNR, FQNEAQ (reference sequence). V was clipped by 3 bases and J by 1 base; unmatched bases: 5. The CDR3 is 15 residues long. This CDR3 reads CASSLYRGENTEAFF. In nucleotides, the CDR3 is TGTGCCAGCAGCTTGTACAGGGGCGAGAACACTGAAGCTTTCTTT.

This clone has only a few counts. The chain employs TRBV28 and TRBJ2-7; 11 bases are a match to TRBD2. The V and J ends lost 11 bases and 0 bases, in that order; junction bases with no gene match: 6. Germline V lookup: CDR1 MDHEN, CDR2 SYDVKM. The CDR3 has 14 amino acids. The CDR3 region is CASSGRRGSYEQYF. DNA of the CDR3: TGTGCCTCTAGCGGGAGGAGGGGCTCCTACGAGCAGTACTTC.

V and J are TRBV9 and TRBJ2-1; 10 nucleotides line up with TRBD2. This CDR3 comprises 14 residues. Germline V gene data show CDR1 as SGDLS and CDR2 as YYNGEE. Trimming at V came to 0 bases and at J to 8 bases, leaving 2 bases not matched to a gene. The CDR3 nucleotides read TGTGCCAGCAGCGTAGATCTAGCGGGAGATGAGCAGTTCTTC. Residues: CASSVDLAGDEQFF.

This rearrangement joins TRBV7-8 to TRBJ2-7, with 9 nucleotides matching TRBD2. J was trimmed by 4 bases and V by 1 base; bases with no gene match: 2. Germline V gene data show CDR1 as SGHVS and CDR2 as FQNEAQ. CDR3 length: 14 amino acids. The CDR3 protein is CASSLGLAVYEQYF. As DNA, the CDR3 is TGTGCCAGCAGCTTAGGACTAGCGGTGTACGAGCAGTACTTC.